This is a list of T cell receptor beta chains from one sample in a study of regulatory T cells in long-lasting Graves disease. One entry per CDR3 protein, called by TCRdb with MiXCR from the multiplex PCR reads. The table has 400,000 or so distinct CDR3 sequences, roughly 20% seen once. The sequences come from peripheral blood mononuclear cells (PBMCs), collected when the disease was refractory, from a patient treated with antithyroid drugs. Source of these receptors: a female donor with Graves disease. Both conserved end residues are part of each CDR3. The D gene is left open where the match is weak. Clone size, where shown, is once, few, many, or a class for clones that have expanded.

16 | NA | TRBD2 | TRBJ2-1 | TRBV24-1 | TGTGCCACCAGTGATCCGGGACTAGCGGGAGGCAATGAGCAGTTCTTC | CATSDPGLAGGNEQFF
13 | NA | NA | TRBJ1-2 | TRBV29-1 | TGCAGCGTTGAAGAAATACAGGGCTATGGCTACACCTTC | CSVEEIQGYGYTF
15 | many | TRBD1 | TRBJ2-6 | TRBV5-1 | TGCGCCAGCAGCCCTACAGGGGCTGGGGCCAACGTCCTGACTTTC | CASSPTGAGANVLTF
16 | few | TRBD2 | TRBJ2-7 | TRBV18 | TGTGCCAGCTCACCCGGGACTAGCGGGAGTGGGTACGAGCAGTACTTC | CASSPGTSGSGYEQYF
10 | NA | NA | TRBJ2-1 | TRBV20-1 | TGCAGTGCTTGGGAGGCAGGGCAGTTCTTC | CSAWEAGQFF
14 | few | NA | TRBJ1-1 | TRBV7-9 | TGTGCCAGCAGCTTAAGATCCGGGTTCACTGAAGCTTTCTTT | CASSLRSGFTEAFF
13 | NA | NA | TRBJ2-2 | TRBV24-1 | TGTGCCACCAGTGATCGCGGAACCGGGGAGCTGTTTTTT | CATSDRGTGELFF
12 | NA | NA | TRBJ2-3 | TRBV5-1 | TGCGCCAGCAGCTTGGAACGAGGGAGCAAATATTTT | CASSLERGSKYF
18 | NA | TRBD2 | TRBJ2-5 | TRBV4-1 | TGCGCCAGCAGCCAAGTTTGGGTCGGGACTACGACCCAAGAGACCCAGTACTTC | CASSQVWVGTTTQETQYF
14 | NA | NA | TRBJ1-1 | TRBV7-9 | TGTGCCAGCAGCTTCCAGCTCGGTGGCACTGAAGCTTTCTTT | CASSFQLGGTEAFF
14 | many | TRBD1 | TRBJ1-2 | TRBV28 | TGTGCCAGCAGTTCGACAGACAGGGGTCATGGCTACACCTTC | CASSSTDRGHGYTF
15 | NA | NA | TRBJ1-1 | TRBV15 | TGTGCCACCAGCCGGACCTCCGGGGCGCCACACGAAGCTTTCTTT | CATSRTSGAPHEAFF
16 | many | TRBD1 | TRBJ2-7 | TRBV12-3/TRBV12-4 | TGTGCCAGCAGACCTCACCGGGACAGGGTCGCCTACGAGCAGTACTTC | CASRPHRDRVAYEQYF
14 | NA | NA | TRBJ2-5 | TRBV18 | TGTGCCAGCTCAAAGCCGGGACTCGAAGAGACCCAGTACTTC | CASSKPGLEETQYF